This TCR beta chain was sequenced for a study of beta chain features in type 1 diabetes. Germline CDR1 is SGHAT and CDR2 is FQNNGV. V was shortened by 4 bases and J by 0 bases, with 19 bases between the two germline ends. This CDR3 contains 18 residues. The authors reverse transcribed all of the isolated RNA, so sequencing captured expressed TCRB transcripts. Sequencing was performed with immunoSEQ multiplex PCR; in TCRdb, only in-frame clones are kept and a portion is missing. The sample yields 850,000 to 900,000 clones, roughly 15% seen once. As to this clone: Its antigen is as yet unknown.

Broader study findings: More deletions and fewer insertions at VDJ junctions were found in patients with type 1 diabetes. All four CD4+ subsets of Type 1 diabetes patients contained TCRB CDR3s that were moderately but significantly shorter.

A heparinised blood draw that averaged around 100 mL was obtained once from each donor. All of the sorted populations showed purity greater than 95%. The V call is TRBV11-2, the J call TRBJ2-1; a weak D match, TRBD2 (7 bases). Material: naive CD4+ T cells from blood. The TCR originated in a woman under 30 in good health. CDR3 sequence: CASSSPRGERDSYNEQFF. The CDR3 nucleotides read TGTGCCAGCAGCTCCCCCAGGGGCGAGCGGGACTCCTACAATGAGCAGTTCTTC.